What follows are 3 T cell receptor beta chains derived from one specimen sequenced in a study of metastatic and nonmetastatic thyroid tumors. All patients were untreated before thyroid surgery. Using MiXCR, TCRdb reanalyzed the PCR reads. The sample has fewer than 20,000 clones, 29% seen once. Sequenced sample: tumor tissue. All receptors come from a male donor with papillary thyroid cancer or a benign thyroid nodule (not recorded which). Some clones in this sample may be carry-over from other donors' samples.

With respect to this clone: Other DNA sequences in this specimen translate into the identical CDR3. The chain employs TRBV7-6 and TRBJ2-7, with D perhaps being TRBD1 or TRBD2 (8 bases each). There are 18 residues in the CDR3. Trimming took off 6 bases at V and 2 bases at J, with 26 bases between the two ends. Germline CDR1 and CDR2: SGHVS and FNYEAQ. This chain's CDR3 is CASSLSRGQSSGPYEQYF. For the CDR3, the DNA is TGTGCCAGCAGTTTAAGCAGGGGGCAGTCTAGCGGGCCCTACGAGCAGTACTTC.

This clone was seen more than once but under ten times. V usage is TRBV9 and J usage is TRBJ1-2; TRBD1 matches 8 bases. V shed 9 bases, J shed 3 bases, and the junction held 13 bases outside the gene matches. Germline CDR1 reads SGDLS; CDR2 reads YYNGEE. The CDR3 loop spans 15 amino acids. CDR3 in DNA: TGTGCCATCATCGCGGGACAGGTACTTGACTATGGCTACACCTTC. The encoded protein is CAIIAGQVLDYGYTF.

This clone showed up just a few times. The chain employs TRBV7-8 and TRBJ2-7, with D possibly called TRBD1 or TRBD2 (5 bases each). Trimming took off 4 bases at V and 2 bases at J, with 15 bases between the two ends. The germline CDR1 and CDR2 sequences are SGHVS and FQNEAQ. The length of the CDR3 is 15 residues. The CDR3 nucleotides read TGTGCCAGCAGCTCCTCGGGACCGCAGCCCTACGAGCAGTACTTC. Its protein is CASSSSGPQPYEQYF.